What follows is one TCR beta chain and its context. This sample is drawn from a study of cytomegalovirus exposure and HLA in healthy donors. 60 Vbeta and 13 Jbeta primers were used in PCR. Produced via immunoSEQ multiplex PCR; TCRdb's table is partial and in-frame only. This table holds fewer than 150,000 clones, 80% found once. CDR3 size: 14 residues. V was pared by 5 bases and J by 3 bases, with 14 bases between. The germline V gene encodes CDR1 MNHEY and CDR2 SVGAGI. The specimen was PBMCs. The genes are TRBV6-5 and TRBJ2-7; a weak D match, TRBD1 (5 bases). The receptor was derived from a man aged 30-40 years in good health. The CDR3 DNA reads TGTGCCAGCAGTACGGACACCCGTTACTACGAGCAGTACTTC. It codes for CASSTDTRYYEQYF.